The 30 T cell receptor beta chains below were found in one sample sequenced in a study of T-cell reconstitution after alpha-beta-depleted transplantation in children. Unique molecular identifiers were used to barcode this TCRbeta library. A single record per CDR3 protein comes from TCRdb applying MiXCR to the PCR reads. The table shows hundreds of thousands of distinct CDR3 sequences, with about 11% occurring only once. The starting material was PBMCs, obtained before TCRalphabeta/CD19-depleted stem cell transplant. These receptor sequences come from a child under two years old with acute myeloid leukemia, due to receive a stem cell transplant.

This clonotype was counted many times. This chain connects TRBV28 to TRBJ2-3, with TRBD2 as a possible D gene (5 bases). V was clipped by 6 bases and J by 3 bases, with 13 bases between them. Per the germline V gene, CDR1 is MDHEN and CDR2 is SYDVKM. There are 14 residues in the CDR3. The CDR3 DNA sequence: TGTGCCAGCAGCCGGGAAGGCCTGACAGATACGCAGTATTTT. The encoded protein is CASSREGLTDTQYF.

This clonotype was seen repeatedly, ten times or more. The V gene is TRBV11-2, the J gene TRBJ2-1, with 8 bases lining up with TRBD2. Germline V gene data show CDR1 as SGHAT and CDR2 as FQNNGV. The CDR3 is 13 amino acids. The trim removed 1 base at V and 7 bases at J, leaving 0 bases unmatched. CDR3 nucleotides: TGTGCCAGCAGCTTAGCTAGCGGGAATGAGCAGTTCTTC. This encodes CASSLASGNEQFF.

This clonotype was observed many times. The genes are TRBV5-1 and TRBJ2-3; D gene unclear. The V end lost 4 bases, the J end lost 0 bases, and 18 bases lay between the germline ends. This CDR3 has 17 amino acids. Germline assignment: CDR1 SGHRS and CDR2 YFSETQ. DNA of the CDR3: TGCGCCAGCAGCCCGCGAACCAGGTCCGACAGCACAGATACGCAGTATTTT. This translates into CASSPRTRSDSTDTQYF. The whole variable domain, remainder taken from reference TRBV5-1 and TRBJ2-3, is KAGVTQTPRYLIKTRGQQVTLSCSPISGHRSVSWYQQTPGQGLQFLFEYFSETQRNKGNFPGRFSGRQFSNSRSEMNVSTLELGDSALYLCASSPRTRSDSTDTQYFGPGTRLTVL.

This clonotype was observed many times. This CDR3 reads CASSPLGGNGYTF. The DNA for the CDR3 is TGTGCCAGCAGCCCCCTGGGAGGGAATGGCTACACCTTC. The chain links TRBV7-9 to TRBJ1-2; no clear D gene. The CDR3 runs to 13 residues. Germline CDR1 reads SEHNR; CDR2 reads FQNEAQ (reference sequence). Trimming pared 5 bases from V and 6 bases from J, leaving 13 bases between.

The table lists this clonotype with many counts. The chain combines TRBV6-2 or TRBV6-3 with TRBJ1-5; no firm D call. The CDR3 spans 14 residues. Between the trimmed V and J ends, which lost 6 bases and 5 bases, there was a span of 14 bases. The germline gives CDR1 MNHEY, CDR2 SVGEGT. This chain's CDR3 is CASSYGFSHQPQHF. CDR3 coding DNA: TGTGCCAGCAGCTACGGCTTCAGCCATCAGCCCCAGCATTTT.

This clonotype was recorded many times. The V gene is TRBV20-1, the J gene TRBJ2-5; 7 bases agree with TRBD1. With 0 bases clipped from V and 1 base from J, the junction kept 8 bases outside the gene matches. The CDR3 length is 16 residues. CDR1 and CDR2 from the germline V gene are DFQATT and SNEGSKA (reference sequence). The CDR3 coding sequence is TGCAGTGCTAGAGATAGACAGGGTGACCTCCAAGAGACCCAGTACTTC. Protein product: CSARDRQGDLQETQYF.

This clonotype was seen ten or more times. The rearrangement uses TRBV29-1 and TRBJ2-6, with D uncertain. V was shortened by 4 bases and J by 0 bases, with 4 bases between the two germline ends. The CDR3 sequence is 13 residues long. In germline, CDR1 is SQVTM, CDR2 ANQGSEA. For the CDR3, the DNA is TGCAGCGTTGCGGTCTCTGGGGCCAACGTCCTGACTTTC. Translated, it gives CSVAVSGANVLTF.

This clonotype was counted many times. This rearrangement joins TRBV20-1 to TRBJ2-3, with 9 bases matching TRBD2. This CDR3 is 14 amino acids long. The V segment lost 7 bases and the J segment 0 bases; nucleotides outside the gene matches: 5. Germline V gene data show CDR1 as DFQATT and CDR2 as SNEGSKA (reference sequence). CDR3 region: CSVRLAGSTDTQYF. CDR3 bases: TGCAGTGTCCGGCTAGCGGGGAGCACAGATACGCAGTATTTT.

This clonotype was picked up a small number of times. CDR3 region: CATSRDPRGYGYTF. The DNA for the CDR3 is TGTGCCACCAGCAGAGATCCAAGGGGGTATGGCTACACCTTC. The chain is built from TRBV15 and TRBJ1-2; weak D call: TRBD1 (6 bases). Trimming cost V 0 bases and J 5 bases, with 10 bases left between them. Per germline, CDR1 LNHNV and CDR2 YYDKDF (reference sequence). This CDR3 has 14 amino acids.

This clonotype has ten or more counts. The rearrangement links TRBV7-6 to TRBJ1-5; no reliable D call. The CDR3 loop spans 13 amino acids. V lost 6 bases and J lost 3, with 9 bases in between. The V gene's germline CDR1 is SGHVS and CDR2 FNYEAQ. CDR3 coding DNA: TGTGCCAGCAGTTTGTATGACAATCAGCCCCAGCATTTT. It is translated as CASSLYDNQPQHF.

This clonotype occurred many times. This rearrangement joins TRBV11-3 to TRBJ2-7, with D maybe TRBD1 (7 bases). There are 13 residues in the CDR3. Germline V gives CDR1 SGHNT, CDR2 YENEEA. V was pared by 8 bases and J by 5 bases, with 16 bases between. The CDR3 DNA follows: TGTGCCAGCGGGAGGACAGGTTCCGACGAGCAGTACTTC. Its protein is CASGRTGSDEQYF.

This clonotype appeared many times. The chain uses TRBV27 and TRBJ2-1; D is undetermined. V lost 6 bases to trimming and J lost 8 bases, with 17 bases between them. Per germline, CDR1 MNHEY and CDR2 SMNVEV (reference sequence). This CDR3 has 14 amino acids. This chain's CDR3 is CASSTTRSFDEQFF. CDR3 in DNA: TGTGCCAGCAGCACTACCAGGAGCTTTGATGAGCAGTTCTTC.

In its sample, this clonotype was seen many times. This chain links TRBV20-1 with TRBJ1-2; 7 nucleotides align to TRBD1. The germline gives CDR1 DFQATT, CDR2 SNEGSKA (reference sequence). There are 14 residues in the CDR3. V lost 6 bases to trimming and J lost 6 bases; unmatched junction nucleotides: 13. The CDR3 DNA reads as TGCAGTGCGGGGACCGGGACAGTAGGTCATGGCTACACCTTC. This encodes CSAGTGTVGHGYTF.

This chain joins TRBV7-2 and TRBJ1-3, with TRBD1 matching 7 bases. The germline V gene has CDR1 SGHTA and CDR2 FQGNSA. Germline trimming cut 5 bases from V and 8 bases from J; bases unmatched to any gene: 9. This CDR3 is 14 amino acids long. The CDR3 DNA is TGTGCCAGCAGCGCCGAATCACAGGGGTACACCATATATTTT. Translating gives CASSAESQGYTIYF.

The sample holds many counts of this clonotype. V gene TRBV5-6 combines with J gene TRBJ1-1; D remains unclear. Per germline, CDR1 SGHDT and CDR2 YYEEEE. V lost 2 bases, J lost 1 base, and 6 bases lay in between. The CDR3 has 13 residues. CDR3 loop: CASSLPANTEAFF. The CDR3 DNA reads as TGTGCCAGCAGCTTACCCGCGAACACTGAAGCTTTCTTT.

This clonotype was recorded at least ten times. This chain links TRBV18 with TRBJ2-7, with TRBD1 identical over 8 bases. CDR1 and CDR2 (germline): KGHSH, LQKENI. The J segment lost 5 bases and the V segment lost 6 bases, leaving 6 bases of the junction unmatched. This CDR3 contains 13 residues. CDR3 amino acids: CASSLGQADEQYF. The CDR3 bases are TGTGCCAGCTCCCTGGGACAGGCTGACGAGCAGTACTTC.

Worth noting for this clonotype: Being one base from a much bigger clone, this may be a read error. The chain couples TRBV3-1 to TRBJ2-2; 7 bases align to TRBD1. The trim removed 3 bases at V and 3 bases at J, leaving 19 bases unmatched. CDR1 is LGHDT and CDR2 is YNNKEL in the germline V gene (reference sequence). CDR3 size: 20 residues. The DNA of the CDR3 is TGTGCCAGCAGCCATCCCGTGATCCTTGTAGGGACAGTGGACACCGGGGAGCTGTTTTTT. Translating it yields CASSHPVILVGTVDTGELFF.

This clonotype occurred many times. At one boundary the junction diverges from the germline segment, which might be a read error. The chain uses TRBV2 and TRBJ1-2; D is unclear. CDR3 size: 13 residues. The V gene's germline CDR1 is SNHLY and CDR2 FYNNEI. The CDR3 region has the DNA TGTGCCAGCAGTGAGCGGGCAGGAACCCACTACGCCTTC. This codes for CASSERAGTHYAF.

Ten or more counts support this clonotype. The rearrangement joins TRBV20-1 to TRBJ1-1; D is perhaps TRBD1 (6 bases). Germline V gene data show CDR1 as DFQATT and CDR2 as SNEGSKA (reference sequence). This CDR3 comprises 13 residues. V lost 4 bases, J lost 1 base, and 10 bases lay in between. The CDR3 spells CSAISTGNTEAFF. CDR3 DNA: TGCAGTGCTATTTCGACAGGGAACACTGAAGCTTTCTTT.

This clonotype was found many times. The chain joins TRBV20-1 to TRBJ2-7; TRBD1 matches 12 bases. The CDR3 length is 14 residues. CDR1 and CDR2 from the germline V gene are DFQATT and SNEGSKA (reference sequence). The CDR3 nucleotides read TGCAGCGCTGTCCGGGACAGGGGGCCAAACGAGCAGTACTTC. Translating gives CSAVRDRGPNEQYF.

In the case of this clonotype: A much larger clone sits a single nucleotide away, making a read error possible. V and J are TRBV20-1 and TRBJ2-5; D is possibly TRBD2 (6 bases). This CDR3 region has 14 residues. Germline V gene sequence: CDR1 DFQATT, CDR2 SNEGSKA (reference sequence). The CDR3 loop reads CSATRGAGKETQNF. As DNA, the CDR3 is TGCAGTGCCACAAGGGGCGCGGGAAAAGAGACCCAGAACTTC.

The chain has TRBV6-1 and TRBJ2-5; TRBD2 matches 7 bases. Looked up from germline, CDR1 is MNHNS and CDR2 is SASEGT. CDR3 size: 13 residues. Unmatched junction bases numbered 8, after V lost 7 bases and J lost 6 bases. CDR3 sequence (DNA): TGTGCCAGCAACCGGGACTATCGACAGACCCAGTACTTC. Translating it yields CASNRDYRQTQYF.

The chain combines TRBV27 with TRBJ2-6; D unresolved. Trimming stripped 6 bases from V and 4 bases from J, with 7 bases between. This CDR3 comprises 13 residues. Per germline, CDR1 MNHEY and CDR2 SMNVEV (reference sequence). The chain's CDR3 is CASRLTGANVLTF. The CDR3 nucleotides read TGTGCCAGCAGACTGACAGGGGCCAACGTCCTGACTTTC.

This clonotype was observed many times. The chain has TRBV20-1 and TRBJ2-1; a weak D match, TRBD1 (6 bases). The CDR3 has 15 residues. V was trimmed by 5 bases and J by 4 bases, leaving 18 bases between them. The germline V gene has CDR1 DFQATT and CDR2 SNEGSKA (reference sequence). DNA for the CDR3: TGCAGTGCTCCCCCAGGGGCGGGTCAATACAATGAGCAGTTCTTC. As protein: CSAPPGAGQYNEQFF.

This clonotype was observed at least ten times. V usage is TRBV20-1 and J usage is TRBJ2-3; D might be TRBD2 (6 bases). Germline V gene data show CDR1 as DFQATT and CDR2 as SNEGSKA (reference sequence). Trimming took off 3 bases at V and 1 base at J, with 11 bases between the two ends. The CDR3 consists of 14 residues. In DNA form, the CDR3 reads TGCAGTGCTAGTCCCGGGGGACGCACAGATACGCAGTATTTT. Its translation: CSASPGGRTDTQYF.

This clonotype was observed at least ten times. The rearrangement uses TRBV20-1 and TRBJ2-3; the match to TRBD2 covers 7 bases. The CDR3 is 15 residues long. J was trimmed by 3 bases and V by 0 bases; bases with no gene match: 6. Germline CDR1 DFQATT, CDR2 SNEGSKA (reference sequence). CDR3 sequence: CSARDSGKSTDTQYF. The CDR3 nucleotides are TGCAGTGCTAGAGACAGCGGGAAGTCTACAGATACGCAGTATTTT.

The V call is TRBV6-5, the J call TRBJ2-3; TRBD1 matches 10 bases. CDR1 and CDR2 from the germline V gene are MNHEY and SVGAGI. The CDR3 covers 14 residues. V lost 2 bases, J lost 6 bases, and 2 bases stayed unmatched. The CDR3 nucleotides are TGTGCCAGCAGTTACCGGACAGGGGGGGATACGCAGTATTTT. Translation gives CASSYRTGGDTQYF.

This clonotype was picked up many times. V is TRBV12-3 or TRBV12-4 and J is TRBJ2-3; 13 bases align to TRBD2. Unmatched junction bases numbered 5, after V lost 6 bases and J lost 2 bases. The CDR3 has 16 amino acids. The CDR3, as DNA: TGTGCCAGCAGGGGGGGACTAGCGGGATCCACAGATACGCAGTATTTT. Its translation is CASRGGLAGSTDTQYF.

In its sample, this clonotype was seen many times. The CDR3 reads CASSFSGGGAYNEQFF. Here the CDR3 DNA reads TGTGCCAGCAGTTTCTCTGGCGGCGGGGCGTACAATGAGCAGTTCTTC. This sequence joins TRBV12-3 or TRBV12-4 and TRBJ2-1, with D maybe TRBD2 (6 bases). The germline V and J ends were trimmed by 3 bases and 4 bases, with 16 bases remaining between them. This CDR3 has 16 residues.

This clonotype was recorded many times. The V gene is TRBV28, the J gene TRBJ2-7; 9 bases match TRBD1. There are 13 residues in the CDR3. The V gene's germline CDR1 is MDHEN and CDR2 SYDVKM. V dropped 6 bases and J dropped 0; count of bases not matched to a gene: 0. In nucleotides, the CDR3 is TGTGCCAGCAGGACAGGGGGCTCCTACGAGCAGTACTTC. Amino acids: CASRTGGSYEQYF.